This is a list of T cell receptor beta chains from one sample in a study of radiotherapy plus CTLA-4 blockade in lung cancer. Clones were sequenced by immunoSEQ multiplex PCR, and TCRdb holds only the in-frame ones, with some missing. The sample carries more than 65,000 clones, around 83% recorded once. Sequenced material: peripheral blood, taken from a patient treated with radiotherapy plus ipilimumab. The receptor set was obtained from a human donor with non-small cell lung cancer who had stable disease on radiotherapy plus ipilimumab. Each CDR3 is given with its conserved first and last residue. D genes are given only for firm matches. Size tells how often a clone was seen (once, few, many) or the class of an expanded clone, and some rows leave it out.

length: 14
D: .
V: TRBV10-3
size: .
J: TRBJ1-2
CDR3: CAISESGQPNGYTF
DNA: TGTGCCATCAGTGAGTCGGGACAACCAAATGGCTACACCTTC

length: 15
D: TRBD2
V: TRBV6-1
size: .
J: TRBJ2-7
CDR3: CASSGTSSGVYEQYF
DNA: TGTGCCAGCAGTGGAACGTCTAGCGGGGTCTACGAGCAGTACTTC

length: 18
D: TRBD2
V: TRBV11-3
size: .
J: TRBJ2-2
CDR3: CASSLQFGGSRGTGELFF
DNA: TGTGCCAGCAGCTTACAGTTTGGCGGGAGTCGTGGCACCGGGGAGCTGTTTTTT

length: 17
D: .
V: TRBV7-9
size: .
J: TRBJ2-7
CDR3: CASSSFARTDPSYEQYF
DNA: TGTGCCAGCAGCTCATTTGCCAGGACAGATCCCTCCTACGAGCAGTACTTC

length: 12
D: .
V: TRBV25-1
size: once
J: TRBJ1-2
CDR3: CASSEYTYGYTF
DNA: TGTGCCAGCAGTGAATATACCTATGGCTACACCTTC

length: 12
D: .
V: TRBV7-2
size: .
J: TRBJ2-1
CDR3: CASSLGRNEQFF
DNA: TGTGCCAGCAGCTTAGGTCGCAATGAGCAGTTCTTC

length: 14
D: .
V: TRBV19
size: .
J: TRBJ1-2
CDR3: CASSIASGWDGYTF
DNA: TGTGCCAGTAGTATAGCGTCAGGTTGGGATGGCTACACCTTC

length: 13
D: .
V: TRBV5-1
size: .
J: TRBJ2-7
CDR3: CASSLEGVYEQYF
DNA: TGCGCCAGCAGCTTGGAGGGCGTCTACGAGCAGTACTTC

length: 12
D: .
V: TRBV5-7
size: once
J: TRBJ1-4
CDR3: CASSVGWGQLFF
DNA: TGTGCCAGCAGCGTTGGTTGGGGTCAACTGTTTTTT

length: 16
D: TRBD1
V: TRBV27
size: .
J: TRBJ2-2
CDR3: CASRQPGQGESGELFF
DNA: TGTGCCAGCAGACAGCCGGGACAGGGGGAGAGCGGGGAGCTGTTTTTT

length: 19
D: .
V: TRBV27
size: .
J: TRBJ1-4
CDR3: CASSLWAPGHSATNEKLFF
DNA: TGTGCCAGCAGTTTATGGGCCCCGGGACACTCGGCAACTAATGAAAAACTGTTTTTT

length: 16
D: .
V: TRBV29-1
size: .
J: TRBJ2-2
CDR3: CSAQPQGSTNTGELFF
DNA: TGCAGCGCACAACCACAGGGTAGCACGAACACTGGGGAGCTGTTTTTT

length: 13
D: .
V: TRBV2
size: .
J: TRBJ1-6
CDR3: CASKADYNSPLHF
DNA: TGTGCCAGCAAAGCCGATTATAATTCACCCCTCCACTTT

length: 15
D: TRBD1
V: TRBV7-7
size: .
J: TRBJ1-3
CDR3: CASSLGDSSGNTIYF
DNA: TGTGCTAGCAGCTTAGGGGACAGCTCCGGAAACACCATATATTTT

length: 13
D: .
V: TRBV5-1
size: .
J: TRBJ2-2
CDR3: CASTGGLSWELFF
DNA: TGCGCCAGCACCGGGGGTCTTAGCTGGGAGCTGTTTTTT

length: 15
D: .
V: TRBV30
size: .
J: TRBJ1-3
CDR3: CAGSGGGGTGNTIYF
DNA: TGTGCCGGGAGTGGAGGGGGGGGGACTGGAAACACCATATATTTT

length: 15
D: TRBD1
V: TRBV7-4
size: .
J: TRBJ2-1
CDR3: CASRSPGQGSNEQFF
DNA: TGTGCCAGCAGATCACCGGGACAGGGTTCCAATGAGCAGTTCTTC

length: 14
D: .
V: TRBV6-1
size: .
J: TRBJ1-2
CDR3: CASSEYPEGYGYTF
DNA: TGTGCCAGCAGTGAATATCCCGAGGGCTATGGCTACACCTTC

length: 13
D: .
V: TRBV5-1
size: .
J: TRBJ1-2
CDR3: CASTFPGAYGYTF
DNA: TGCGCCAGCACCTTTCCAGGGGCCTACGGCTACACCTTC

length: 13
D: .
V: TRBV15
size: .
J: TRBJ1-5
CDR3: CATSRGGGQPQHF
DNA: TGTGCCACCAGCAGAGGGGGGGGACAGCCCCAGCATTTT

length: 16
D: .
V: TRBV2
size: .
J: TRBJ2-7
CDR3: CASSELARGGAYEQYF
DNA: TGTGCCAGCAGTGAATTAGCGAGGGGGGGTGCCTACGAGCAGTACTTC

length: 15
D: .
V: TRBV5-6
size: .
J: TRBJ2-7
CDR3: CASSPGGPRGNEQYF
DNA: TGTGCCAGCAGCCCCGGGGGACCGCGGGGCAACGAGCAGTACTTC

length: 13
D: .
V: TRBV7-8
size: .
J: TRBJ1-6
CDR3: CASSEEINSPLHF
DNA: TGTGCCAGCAGCGAAGAGATTAATTCACCCCTCCACTTT

length: 13
D: .
V: TRBV11-3
size: .
J: TRBJ2-2
CDR3: CASSLGPSGELFF
DNA: TGTGCCAGCAGCTTAGGGCCTAGCGGGGAGCTGTTTTTT

length: 14
D: .
V: TRBV6-1
size: .
J: TRBJ1-5
CDR3: CASRGRVGNQPQHF
DNA: TGTGCCAGCAGGGGCAGGGTGGGAAATCAGCCCCAGCATTTT

length: 14
D: .
V: TRBV6-5
size: .
J: TRBJ2-7
CDR3: CASRPGTATYEQYF
DNA: TGTGCCAGCAGACCCGGGACTGCAACCTACGAGCAGTACTTC

length: 13
D: .
V: TRBV11-2
size: once
J: TRBJ2-5
CDR3: CASSLIVEETQYF
DNA: TGTGCCAGCAGCTTAATAGTGGAAGAGACCCAGTACTTC

length: 13
D: .
V: TRBV6-4
size: once
J: TRBJ1-1
CDR3: CASSERGETEAFF
DNA: TGTGCCAGCAGTGAACGAGGGGAAACTGAAGCTTTCTTT

length: 15
D: .
V: TRBV10-2
size: .
J: TRBJ1-5
CDR3: CASMPSVRSNQPQHF
DNA: TGCGCCAGCATGCCGTCAGTCCGTAGCAATCAGCCCCAGCATTTT

length: 15
D: TRBD2
V: TRBV5-4
size: .
J: TRBJ2-2
CDR3: CASSLASGSTGELFF
DNA: TGTGCCAGCAGCTTAGCTAGCGGGAGCACCGGGGAGCTGTTTTTT

length: 15
D: .
V: TRBV11-2
size: .
J: TRBJ2-3
CDR3: CASSLRGASTDTQYF
DNA: TGTGCCAGCAGCTTAAGGGGGGCAAGCACAGATACGCAGTATTTT

length: 14
D: .
V: TRBV30
size: .
J: TRBJ2-1
CDR3: CAWRRSAIVNEQFF
DNA: TGTGCCTGGAGGAGATCCGCCATCGTCAATGAGCAGTTCTTC

length: 13
D: TRBD1
V: TRBV30
size: .
J: TRBJ1-3
CDR3: CAGDRGNGNTIYF
DNA: TGTGCCGGGGACAGGGGAAATGGAAACACCATATATTTT

length: 15
D: TRBD1
V: TRBV7-9
size: .
J: TRBJ2-2
CDR3: CASSFGQGRTGELFF
DNA: TGTGCCAGCAGCTTTGGACAGGGTCGGACCGGGGAGCTGTTTTTT

length: 15
D: .
V: TRBV5-4
size: .
J: TRBJ2-3
CDR3: CASSLGRRRADTQYF
DNA: TGTGCCAGCAGCTTGGGGAGGCGCCGGGCGGATACGCAGTATTTT

length: 14
D: .
V: TRBV27
size: .
J: TRBJ1-1
CDR3: CASSLRRKGTEAFF
DNA: TGTGCCAGCAGCCTCCGGCGGAAGGGCACTGAAGCTTTCTTT

length: 13
D: .
V: TRBV5-1
size: .
J: TRBJ1-1
CDR3: CASSLGGGTEAFF
DNA: TGCGCCAGCAGCTTGGGAGGGGGGACTGAAGCTTTCTTT